The 31 T cell receptor beta chains below come from one sample, sequenced in a study of response to subunit inactivated influenza vaccine. TCRdb analysed the RT-PCR reads with MiXCR anew, one entry per CDR3 protein. The sample comprises about 650,000 distinct CDR3 sequences, approximately 15% of which are singletons, and approximately 10% rests with the top ten. This sample comprised PBMCs from blood, obtained 11 to 12 days after vaccination. The receptors stem from a man between 50 and 59 years old who received an inactivated influenza vaccine.

This clonotype was observed a few times. The gene calls are TRBV6-2 or TRBV6-3 and TRBJ2-7; D call uncertain. The CDR3 is made up of 15 amino acids. CDR1 is MNHEY, CDR2 SVGEGT, per germline. The ends were cut back, 7 bases at V and 6 bases at J, with 22 bases in the middle. The CDR3 reads CASTVGDRTSLEQYF. The CDR3 DNA sequence: TGTGCCAGCACAGTTGGGGATAGGACCTCCCTCGAGCAGTACTTC.

The chain carries TRBV5-1 and TRBJ2-3; the D gene is possibly TRBD2 (6 bases). CDR3 length: 15 residues. Trimming left V 3 bases short and J 4 bases short, with 15 bases between. Germline values: CDR1 SGHRS, CDR2 YFSETQ. The CDR3 region has the DNA TGCGCCAGCAGCTCCCTAGCGAATCCCCCAGATACGCAGTATTTT. This codes for CASSSLANPPDTQYF.

This clonotype came up many times. The CDR3 nucleotides read TGTGCCAGCAGCCCAGGACTATATGGCTACACCTTC. Its protein product is CASSPGLYGYTF. The chain joins TRBV7-2 to TRBJ1-2; D unclear. The CDR3 is 12 residues long. CDR1 SGHTA and CDR2 FQGNSA come from the germline V gene. Trimming stripped 5 bases from V and 5 bases from J, with 9 bases between.

This clonotype has a handful of counts. The gene calls are TRBV25-1 and TRBJ1-2, with unresolved D. The V and J ends lost 3 bases and 4 bases respectively, with 9 bases between them. Germline lookup yields CDR1 MGHDK and CDR2 SYGVNS. The CDR3 has 13 amino acids. This CDR3 reads CASSDPTLYGYTF. CDR3 nucleotide sequence: TGTGCCAGCAGTGACCCGACCCTCTATGGCTACACCTTC.

This clonotype turned up a few times. The gene calls are TRBV12-3 or TRBV12-4 and TRBJ1-2; D remains ambiguous. Trimming left V 5 bases short and J 4 bases short, with 17 bases between. The CDR3 covers 15 residues. This CDR3 is CASSPSPSGVYGYTF. The DNA of the CDR3 is TGTGCCAGCAGTCCCTCACCATCCGGCGTCTATGGCTACACCTTC.

This clonotype was counted a few times. The chain employs TRBV6-5 and TRBJ2-5; 11 bases map to TRBD1. The CDR3 spans 14 residues. The germline CDR1 and CDR2 sequences are MNHEY and SVGAGI. Trimming removed 5 bases from V and 4 bases from J; junction bases left unmatched: 3. The CDR3 here is CASSHGTGGETQYF. The DNA of the CDR3 is TGTGCCAGCAGTCACGGGACAGGGGGAGAGACCCAGTACTTC.

In its sample, this clonotype was seen many times. The chain has TRBV7-9 and TRBJ2-1; D unresolved. The germline V gene encodes CDR1 SEHNR and CDR2 FQNEAQ (reference sequence). This CDR3 spans 13 amino acids. Deletions cut 8 bases from V and 0 bases from J, with 8 bases between. CDR3 in amino acids: CASGPSSYNEQFF. The CDR3, as DNA: TGTGCCAGCGGGCCCAGCTCCTACAATGAGCAGTTCTTC. Full variable domain (outside the CDR3, taken from reference TRBV7-9 and TRBJ2-1): DTGVSQNPRHKITKRGQNVTFRCDPISEHNRLYWYRQTLGQGPEFLTYFQNEAQLEKSRLLSDRFSAERPKGSFSTLEIQRTEQGDSAMYLCASGPSSYNEQFFGPGTRLTVL.

There are many counts of this clonotype. The chain has TRBV6-2 or TRBV6-3 and TRBJ2-7; D gene unclear. Germline V lookup: CDR1 MNHEY, CDR2 SVGEGT. The CDR3 is made up of 13 amino acids. V gave up 5 bases and J gave up 2 bases, with 10 bases separating them. CDR3 nucleotide sequence: TGTGCCAGCAGTAAAGACGTAACCTACGAGCAGTACTTC. It encodes CASSKDVTYEQYF.

This clonotype was seen only a few times. The genes are TRBV25-1 and TRBJ1-6, with a weak D call TRBD1 (6 bases). Trimming removed 4 bases at V and 4 bases at J, with 11 bases between. Looked up from germline, CDR1 is MGHDK and CDR2 is SYGVNS. The CDR3 contains 15 residues. CDR3 amino acids: CASSGGQRYNSPLHF. The CDR3 coding sequence is TGTGCCAGCAGTGGAGGACAGCGGTATAATTCACCCCTCCACTTT. Using reference TRBV25-1 and TRBJ1-6 for the parts outside the CDR3, the full variable domain is EADIYQTPRYLVIGTGKKITLECSQTMGHDKMYWYQQDPGMELHLIHYSYGVNSTEKGDLSSESTVSRIRTEHFPLTLESARPSHTSQYLCASSGGQRYNSPLHFGNGTRLTVT.

V and J are TRBV27 and TRBJ2-7; possibly TRBD2 for D (6 bases). The CDR3 extends over 17 amino acids. Germline CDR1 MNHEY, CDR2 SMNVEV (reference sequence). V lost 0 bases to trimming and J lost 3 bases, with 18 bases between them. The CDR3 is CASSLSAFEGGHYEQYF. In nucleotides, the CDR3 is TGTGCCAGCAGTTTATCCGCTTTCGAGGGAGGTCACTACGAGCAGTACTTC.

The V and J genes are TRBV3-1 and TRBJ2-3; D tentatively fits TRBD1 or TRBD2 (5 bases each). Germline V gene lookup returns CDR1 LGHDT and CDR2 YNNKEL (reference sequence). CDR3 size: 14 residues. With 2 bases removed from V and 6 bases from J, the gap between germline ends came to 12 bases. CDR3: CASSQRGGSDTQYF. In DNA, the CDR3 is TGTGCCAGCAGCCAACGGGGCGGGTCGGATACGCAGTATTTT.

This clonotype turned up a few times. V is TRBV19 and J is TRBJ2-1; no clear D. Germline assignment: CDR1 LNHDA and CDR2 SQIVND (reference sequence). Trimming removed 8 bases at V and 3 bases at J, with 8 bases between. This CDR3 has 12 amino acids. Here the CDR3 reads CASSTFYNEQFF. The CDR3 DNA reads TGTGCCAGTTCTACCTTCTACAATGAGCAGTTCTTC. Full variable domain (remainder filled in from reference TRBV19 and TRBJ2-1): DGGITQSPKYLFRKEGQNVTLSCEQNLNHDAMYWYRQDPGQGLRLIYYSQIVNDFQKGDIAEGYSVSREKKESFPLTVTSAQKNPTAFYLCASSTFYNEQFFGPGTRLTVL.

This clonotype turned up a few times. This chain uses TRBV5-1 with TRBJ1-2; D possibly corresponds to TRBD1 (5 bases). Germline CDR1 reads SGHRS; CDR2 reads YFSETQ. The V end lost 4 bases, the J end lost 0 bases, and 13 bases lay between the germline ends. CDR3 length: 15 amino acids. The CDR3 spells CASSPGGAPNYGYTF. The CDR3 DNA reads as TGCGCCAGCAGCCCGGGAGGGGCTCCTAACTATGGCTACACCTTC.

This clonotype showed up just a few times. The chain is built from TRBV20-1 and TRBJ1-1; perhaps TRBD1 as D (5 bases). Trimming removed 1 base from V and 8 bases from J, with 23 bases in between. The CDR3 spans 16 residues. In germline, CDR1 is DFQATT, CDR2 SNEGSKA (reference sequence). CDR3 in DNA: TGCAGTGCTAGAGGGGGCCGGGGCAGGCTGAACCTCGAAGCTTTCTTT. Encoded protein: CSARGGRGRLNLEAFF.

This clonotype was seen a few times. V is TRBV28 and J is TRBJ2-7; D gene uncertain. V was shortened by 7 bases and J by 2 bases, with 6 bases between the two germline ends. Germline V lookup: CDR1 MDHEN, CDR2 SYDVKM. CDR3 length equals 11 residues. The DNA of the CDR3 is TGTGCCAGCACGAACCCCTACGAGCAGTACTTC. It encodes CASTNPYEQYF.

In its sample, this clonotype was seen a few times. The V gene is TRBV14, the J gene TRBJ2-7; no definite D call. CDR1 is SGHDN, CDR2 FVKESK, per germline. Trimming removed 3 bases at V and 2 bases at J, with 11 bases between. The CDR3 is made up of 14 amino acids. The CDR3 DNA sequence: TGTGCCAGCAGCCAGCTTCGAGGAGCCTACGAGCAGTACTTC. Translated, it gives CASSQLRGAYEQYF.

This clonotype came up many times. The chain couples TRBV10-3 to TRBJ2-7; a possible D gene is TRBD1 (5 bases). Germline lookup yields CDR1 ENHRY and CDR2 SYGVKD. The CDR3 runs to 15 residues. V lost 6 bases and J 0 bases, leaving 15 bases between the germline ends. CDR3 DNA sequence: TGTGCCATCAGGAACCGACAGACGAGCTCCTACGAGCAGTACTTC. Translating gives CAIRNRQTSSYEQYF.

The chain recombines TRBV12-3 or TRBV12-4 with TRBJ1-6, with 8 bases matching TRBD1. The CDR3 covers 15 residues. Trimming at V came to 5 bases and at J to 10 bases, leaving 10 bases not matched to a gene. The CDR3 bases are TGTGCCAGCAGTCCCAACACCGGGACAGGCTCACCCCTCCACTTT. Protein sequence: CASSPNTGTGSPLHF.

Comment on this clonotype: At one end the junction does not follow the germline gene, possibly because of a read error. The J gene is TRBJ2-5, the V gene TRBV29-1; weak D call: TRBD2 (5 bases). The germline V gene has CDR1 SQVTM and CDR2 ANQGSEA. CDR3 length: 13 residues. CDR3 DNA sequence: TGCAGCGTGACTAACCCGGGCGTGGAGACCGAGTACTTC. This codes for CSVTNPGVETEYF. Using reference TRBV29-1 and TRBJ2-5 for the parts outside the CDR3, the full variable domain is SAVISQKPSRDICQRGTSLTIQCQVDSQVTMMFWYRQQPGQSLTLIATANQGSEATYESGFVIDKFPISRPNLTFSTLTVSNMSPEDSSIYLCSVTNPGVETEYFGPGTRLLVL.

This clonotype was observed at least ten times. The V and J genes are TRBV7-8 and TRBJ2-1; D is undetermined. Germline V gene sequence: CDR1 SGHVS, CDR2 FQNEAQ. The CDR3 contains 15 residues. The V end was cut by 5 bases, the J end by 0 bases, with 11 bases between. The CDR3 nucleotides are TGTGCCAGCAGCCCTGATACACGCTCCTACAATGAGCAGTTCTTC. This gives the protein CASSPDTRSYNEQFF.

This chain links TRBV11-2 with TRBJ1-1, with TRBD1 as a possible D gene (6 bases). This CDR3 has 15 amino acids. V was pared by 5 bases and J by 0 bases, with 13 bases between. Germline V gene data show CDR1 as SGHAT and CDR2 as FQNNGV. The CDR3 sequence: CASSPHGQMNTEAFF. CDR3 DNA: TGTGCCAGCAGCCCCCACGGACAGATGAACACTGAAGCTTTCTTT.

This clonotype was counted between two and nine times. V is TRBV4-2 and J is TRBJ2-3; maybe TRBD2 (6 bases). The CDR3 totals 14 residues. The germline V and J ends were trimmed by 4 bases and 6 bases, with 14 bases remaining between them. Germline V gives CDR1 LGHNA, CDR2 YNFKEQ. The CDR3 nucleotides are TGTGCCAGCAGCCCGGTTACGGGACTGGATACGCAGTATTTT. As protein: CASSPVTGLDTQYF.

This chain joins TRBV28 and TRBJ2-7; D is uncertain. The CDR3 is made up of 14 amino acids. The germline gives CDR1 MDHEN, CDR2 SYDVKM. Trimming pared 5 bases from V and 3 bases from J, leaving 14 bases between. The CDR3 region has the DNA TGTGCCAGCAGTCCTCTGCAGGTAAACTACGAGCAGTACTTC. Its translation is CASSPLQVNYEQYF.

The chain couples TRBV12-3 or TRBV12-4 to TRBJ2-1; D remains unclear. The V and J ends lost 6 bases and 7 bases respectively, with 10 bases between them. The CDR3 is made up of 12 amino acids. CDR3 nucleotide sequence: TGTGCCAGCAGCCTTCACGGGAATGAGCAGTTCTTC. Its protein product is CASSLHGNEQFF.

V gene TRBV11-2 combines with J gene TRBJ1-1, with D possibly being TRBD1 (5 bases). The CDR3 has 15 amino acids. V was cut by 3 bases and J by 4 bases, with 15 bases left in between. Germline V gene data show CDR1 as SGHAT and CDR2 as FQNNGV. The CDR3 region is CASSFGGFGRTEAFF. CDR3 bases: TGTGCCAGCAGCTTTGGGGGGTTTGGTCGCACTGAAGCTTTCTTT.

The genes are TRBV18 and TRBJ1-1; weak D call: TRBD1 (6 bases). The CDR3 covers 15 residues. Per germline, CDR1 KGHSH and CDR2 LQKENI. V dropped 2 bases and J dropped 4 bases, with 14 bases sitting between them. The CDR3 sequence: CASSPVLQGSTEAFF. CDR3 coding DNA: TGTGCCAGCTCACCAGTCTTGCAGGGGAGCACTGAAGCTTTCTTT.

This clonotype came up once. The V call is TRBV9, the J call TRBJ2-5; D gene unclear. The germline CDR1 and CDR2 sequences are SGDLS and YYNGEE. V was shortened by 3 bases and J by 5 bases, with 14 bases between the two germline ends. The CDR3 is 14 amino acids. The chain's CDR3 is CASSAMDGYETQYF. CDR3 bases: TGTGCCAGCAGCGCGATGGACGGGTATGAGACCCAGTACTTC.

This clonotype came up a few times. DNA of the CDR3: TGTGCCAGCAGCGTAGATCAGGTGCGTCTTAACAATGAGCAGTTCTTC. Amino acids: CASSVDQVRLNNEQFF. This sequence joins TRBV9 and TRBJ2-1; no clear D. V was clipped by 0 bases and J by 5 bases, with 15 bases between them. Germline lookup yields CDR1 SGDLS and CDR2 YYNGEE. CDR3 length equals 16 residues.

Comments on this clonotype: An end of the junction differs from the germline gene, which may be a read error. The V call is TRBV7-2, the J call TRBJ1-2; D call uncertain. This CDR3 has 12 residues. The germline gives CDR1 SGHTA, CDR2 FQGNSA. The CDR3 nucleotides read TGTGCCAGCAGCTTAAGAAGTTTAAGATACAAATTC. Its protein is CASSLRSLRYKF.

This chain connects TRBV28 to TRBJ2-6; D gene ambiguous. CDR3 length: 14 amino acids. Trimming removed 8 bases from V and 0 bases from J, with 8 bases in between. From germline, CDR1 is MDHEN and CDR2 SYDVKM. DNA for the CDR3: TGTGCCAGCGCTAGACACTCTGGGGCCAACGTCCTGACTTTC. Its translation: CASARHSGANVLTF. Drawing the rest from reference TRBV28 and TRBJ2-6, the complete variable domain is DVKVTQSSRYLVKRTGEKVFLECVQDMDHENMFWYRQDPGLGLRLIYFSYDVKMKEKGDIPEGYSVSREKKERFSLILESASTNQTSMYLCASARHSGANVLTFGAGSRLTVL.

The chain recombines TRBV24-1 with TRBJ2-1, with 12 positions matching TRBD2. The CDR3 contains 16 residues. The V segment lost 12 bases and the J segment 5 bases; nucleotides outside the gene matches: 13. From germline, CDR1 is KGHDR and CDR2 SFDVKD. The CDR3: CAAGTARLAGDNEQFF. The CDR3 nucleotides are TGTGCCGCCGGGACAGCACGACTAGCGGGAGACAATGAGCAGTTCTTC.